The rows below give T cell receptor beta chains drawn from one sample of a study of siplizumab effects on memory and regulatory T cells. Produced via immunoSEQ multiplex PCR; TCRdb's table is partial and in-frame only. This sample has about 72,000 clones, with 91% found just once. The specimen was CD8+ T cells sorted from blood. Source of these receptors: a human donor in good health. Each CDR3 is given with its conserved first and last residue. A D gene is named only where the DNA matches it firmly.

>TRBJ2-2|TRBV19|TRBD1
CASSEDRGNTGELFF
>TRBJ1-5|TRBV27|-
CASSPRSVNQPQHF
>TRBJ2-5|TRBV27|TRBD2
CASSLNPGLAEETQYF
>TRBJ2-1|TRBV6-5|TRBD2
CASTPWRGSYNEQFF
>TRBJ2-3|TRBV9|-
CASSQLGTDTQYF
>TRBJ1-6|TRBV11-2|TRBD1
CASSYPTGANSPLHF
>TRBJ2-5|TRBV5-1|TRBD2
CASSWLAAQETQYF
>TRBJ1-1|TRBV2|-
CASTGGLMNTEAFF
>TRBJ1-1|TRBV19|-
CASTPGQSMNTEAFF
>TRBJ1-4|TRBV30|TRBD1
CAWKTPGWQGGTNEKLFF
>TRBJ2-7|TRBV5-6|-
CASSPTPSYEQYF
>TRBJ2-6|TRBV15|-
CATSGYSGANVLTF
>TRBJ2-1|TRBV5-2|-
CASSQEAQSSYNEQFF
>TRBJ2-1|TRBV6-5|-
CASSLWGTNEQFF
>TRBJ2-2|TRBV29-1|-
CSVEEPRGTGELFF
>TRBJ1-1|TRBV27|TRBD1
CASTQTGGLNTEAFF
>TRBJ2-1|TRBV7-7|TRBD2
CASSTSGSNNEQFF
>TRBJ2-5|TRBV9|-
CASSVGTPAETQYF
>TRBJ2-2|TRBV5-1|TRBD1
CASSAGTGAITGELFF
>TRBJ2-7|TRBV9|TRBD1
CASSLGTAALNEQYF
>TRBJ1-5|TRBV6-6|-
CASSHRDSNQPQHF
>TRBJ2-7|TRBV6-1|-
CASRAIAGASYEQYF
>TRBJ2-1|TRBV6-1|-
CAIVAPLYNEQFF
>TRBJ1-6|TRBV25-1|-
CASSDVTGFGISPLHF
>TRBJ1-1|TRBV27|TRBD1
CASSLGTGGSEAFF
>TRBJ2-5|TRBV7-7|TRBD1
CASSPGTGLQETQYF
>TRBJ1-4|TRBV29-1|-
CSGKKGSELFF